Detailed here is one TCR beta chain. The target antigen is unknown. This record comes from a study of cytomegalovirus exposure and HLA in healthy donors. Broader study findings: Cytomegalovirus association was listed for around 170 TCR beta chains. In vitro checks showed that a few CMV-associated chains really do target CMV antigens. Subsequent analysis of the roughly 120 validation repertoires found a tendency for first-cohort TCR clusters to co-occur.

Some clones are missing from TCRdb's copy, which holds only in-frame ones; the method was immunoSEQ multiplex PCR. The sample lists under 75,000 clones, around 97% occurring once. The CDR3 totals 16 residues. Losses at the gene ends were 4 bases for V and 1 base for J; bases not matched to a gene: 5. The chain combines TRBV23-1 with TRBJ1-4; the match to TRBD1 covers 8 bases. TRBV23-1 counts as an open reading frame of uncertain function. This TCR derives from a young woman in good health and CMV-seropositive. Sequencing was performed on PBMCs. This CDR3 reads CASSPTGTGTNEKLFF. The CDR3 DNA follows: TGCGCCAGCAGTCCCACAGGGACAGGAACTAATGAAAAACTGTTTTTT.